This TCR beta chain was recorded in a study of T cells in Graves' hyperthyroidism and ophthalmopathy (dated by TCRdb to about 2019). Broadly, across the study: Peripheral blood was sampled at the time of initial diagnosis, prior to any treatment. Once sampling was done, hyperthyroidism patients were given methimazole at a starting dose of 30 mg daily, whereas ophthalmopathy patients were given high-dose intravenous methylprednisolone. The 100 discovery patients were divided at random into training and test sets in a 7:3 ratio. An independent validation cohort of about 19 hyperthyroidism patients and about 16 patients who later progressed to ophthalmopathy tested prospective prediction of ophthalmopathy. TCR Vbeta CDR3 sequencing of 135 peripheral blood samples (approximately 44 ophthalmopathy, roughly 72 hyperthyroidism and roughly 17 progressor patients) is reported in the paper. TCR V-J signatures able to tell the groups apart were searched for in a discovery cohort of 90 to 100 patients, of whom around 42 had Graves' ophthalmopathy and 55 to 60 had stable Graves' hyperthyroidism. In more than 5 Graves' hyperthyroidism patients, the study also compared T-cell repertoires from thyroid tissue with T-cell repertoires from blood. What the work shows at the level of the full study, not this receptor alone: Ophthalmopathy was separated from stable hyperthyroidism by a 13 V-J signature model, with around 90% sensitivity and approximately 81% specificity obtained in cross-validation and 80%/75% obtained in testing. No statistical method was used to set the sample size in advance, and investigators knew the group allocation. In validation, the model predicted progression to ophthalmopathy with around 71% sensitivity and about 73% specificity, a median of around six months before onset. Most expanded thyroid clonotypes (frequency above 0.001) were also found in blood, which suggests that blood repertoires may mirror thyroid immune responses.

Hyperthyroidism patients were aged 18 to 65 years and newly diagnosed, with disease duration of less than 2 months. Any patient with an uncontrolled infection, another autoimmune disease, pregnancy or lactation was excluded. Diagnoses relied on clinical symptoms, serum thyroxine and TRAb, thyroid ultrasound and orbital computed tomography. Blood from progressor patients was collected at the time of first diagnosis with hyperthyroidism, before any ophthalmopathy symptoms had appeared. Ficoll-Paque density gradient centrifugation was used to isolate PBMCs from approximately 11 ml of fresh peripheral blood. Progressor patients were initially diagnosed with Graves' hyperthyroidism and developed ophthalmopathy during follow-up. Trizol reagent was used to extract total RNA, and RNA quality was then checked on an Agilent 2100 Bioanalyzer. The TCR beta CDR3 regions were amplified from RNA transcripts. For the first round of RT-PCR on the TCR CDR3, the HTBI primer set was used together with the Qiagen OneStep RT-PCR kit. The libraries were constructed in a second round of multiplex PCR and then size-selected and purified. The libraries were sequenced on an Illumina HiSeq2000 using paired-end 100 bp reads. The authors' pipeline ran thus. SOAPnuke was used to process the raw data, removing reads that contained adapters or uncalled bases, had a mean Phred below 15, or lacked an exact match to the constant primer or identifier. COPE v1.2.5 was used to merge the high-quality paired reads, and each unique nucleotide sequence was defined as a clonotype. Clonotypes were aligned to IMGT TRBV, TRBD and TRBJ reference segments using MiTCR v1.1. The analysis was restricted to V-J combinations with a frequency above 0.0001, which together covered just over 98% of the repertoires. A TCS score was defined as the ratio of F50 (clonal expansion) to E x V (chaos), with BLOSUM62-based TCRdist applied between CDR3 peptides within each V-J. Welch's t-statistics and random forest reduced fewer than 600 V-J features to 13, which were used in a naive Bayes classifier (R e1071). The public sequencing data were trimmed at Q25 with fastp and processed into clonotypes with MiXCR by TCRdb, which kept only in-frame beta chains. Entries are consolidated by CDR3 protein sequence, retaining the most common genes and DNA. TCRdb, rather than the study authors, made the V and J calls. Within this sample are about 770,000 distinct CDR3 sequences, with 15% to 20% of them counted one time only. The top ten constitute 15% to 20% of the sample.

There are many counts of this clonotype. Its target antigen remains unknown. Per-nucleotide qualities are absent, and no much larger clonotype sits a single base away. The sequence was collected from a woman aged 45-60 years with Graves' hyperthyroidism that later progressed to Graves' ophthalmopathy. Sequencing was carried out using blood.

The CDR3 protein: CASSLSVRAFF. The DNA sequence is as follows: TGTGCCAGCAGCTTGTCTGTACGGGCTTTCTTT. The chain joins TRBV7-9 to TRBJ1-1; no D gene call is confident. The germline V gene (reference sequence) gives CDR1 as SEHNR and CDR2 as FQNEAQ. V lost 3 bases and J lost 11 bases; the stretch between them is 10 bases long. The CDR3, from cysteine to phenylalanine, totals 11 residues. Only the CDR3 DNA is retained, 33 bases long and in frame from the first base.